This is a list of T cell receptor beta chains from one sample in a study of blood T cell repertoires in COVID-19. Here immunoSEQ multiplex PCR was the method, and the copy in TCRdb shows in-frame clones only, minus some. The sample contains 300,000 to 450,000 clones, more than 75% of which appear only once. Sequenced input: peripheral blood. All receptors derive from a woman aged 30 to 39 with COVID-19, enrolled during active disease. CDR3s include the opening cysteine and the closing phenylalanine or tryptophan. Fields, in order: clone size, J gene, V gene, D gene, CDR3 DNA, CDR3 protein. The D gene is left open where the match is weak. Some rows have no size entry. The others give once, few or many, or a class for an expanded clone.

clone_size: -; j_call: TRBJ1-4; v_call: TRBV5-1; d_call: -; cdr3_nt: TGCGCCAGCAGCCCGGAGGGACGGGATGAAAAACTGTTTTTT; cdr3_aa: CASSPEGRDEKLFF
clone_size: -; j_call: TRBJ1-1; v_call: TRBV30; d_call: TRBD1; cdr3_nt: TGTGCCTGGAATAGACAGGGAAATGGGAACACTGAAGCTTTCTTT; cdr3_aa: CAWNRQGNGNTEAFF
clone_size: -; j_call: TRBJ1-1; v_call: TRBV28; d_call: -; cdr3_nt: TGTGCCAGCAGACCCTACAGGGAACCTTTGAACACTGAAGCTTTCTTT; cdr3_aa: CASRPYREPLNTEAFF
clone_size: -; j_call: TRBJ1-2; v_call: TRBV5-4; d_call: -; cdr3_nt: TGTGCCAGCAGCTTGGCAGGCAGGGCGGAAGGCTACACCTTC; cdr3_aa: CASSLAGRAEGYTF
clone_size: -; j_call: TRBJ1-2; v_call: TRBV3-1/TRBV3-2; d_call: -; cdr3_nt: TGTGCCAGCAGCCAGGGAGTCGCGGGCTATGGCTACACCTTC; cdr3_aa: CASSQGVAGYGYTF
clone_size: once; j_call: TRBJ2-1; v_call: TRBV5-4; d_call: TRBD2; cdr3_nt: TGTGCCAGCAGCTGGGGACTAGCGGGGTACAATGAGCAGTTCTTC; cdr3_aa: CASSWGLAGYNEQFF
clone_size: -; j_call: TRBJ2-7; v_call: TRBV28; d_call: TRBD1; cdr3_nt: TGTGCCAGCAGTTTGGCCCGGGACAGGGGGCTCTACGAGCAGTACTTC; cdr3_aa: CASSLARDRGLYEQYF
clone_size: once; j_call: TRBJ1-5; v_call: TRBV20-1; d_call: -; cdr3_nt: TGCAGTGCTAGTCGGAGTTATAGCAATCAGCCCCAGCATTTT; cdr3_aa: CSASRSYSNQPQHF
clone_size: few; j_call: TRBJ2-1; v_call: TRBV11-3; d_call: -; cdr3_nt: TGTGCCAGCAGCTTAGGTGCCCACTCTCGTCGGTTCTTC; cdr3_aa: CASSLGAHSRRFF
clone_size: -; j_call: TRBJ1-6; v_call: TRBV4-3; d_call: -; cdr3_nt: TGCGCCAGCAGCCAAGTAGTGAAGAGCAGGAATTCACCCCTCCACTTT; cdr3_aa: CASSQVVKSRNSPLHF
clone_size: few; j_call: TRBJ2-3; v_call: TRBV19; d_call: TRBD2; cdr3_nt: TGTGCCAGTAGTCCATTAGCGGGAGCCACAGATACGCAGTATTTT; cdr3_aa: CASSPLAGATDTQYF
clone_size: -; j_call: TRBJ1-1; v_call: TRBV7-6; d_call: -; cdr3_nt: TGTGCCAGCAGCTTAATAAGGGTCTCAGGGTCGGTCACTGAAGCTTTCTTT; cdr3_aa: CASSLIRVSGSVTEAFF
clone_size: -; j_call: TRBJ2-7; v_call: TRBV7-5; d_call: -; cdr3_nt: TGTGTCAGAAGCTCCGGGACTAAAGACAACTCCTACGAGCAGTACTTC; cdr3_aa: CVRSSGTKDNSYEQYF
clone_size: -; j_call: TRBJ2-4; v_call: TRBV30; d_call: -; cdr3_nt: TGTGCCTGGGGAAGCGGAAACATTCAGTACTTC; cdr3_aa: CAWGSGNIQYF
clone_size: few; j_call: TRBJ2-3; v_call: TRBV2; d_call: TRBD2; cdr3_nt: TGTGCCAGCAGCGCGAGAGCGGGAGGTAGCACAGATACGCAGTATTTT; cdr3_aa: CASSARAGGSTDTQYF
clone_size: -; j_call: TRBJ1-2; v_call: TRBV3-1/TRBV3-2; d_call: TRBD1; cdr3_nt: TGTGCCAGCAGCCGCGGGACAGGGCCTGACTATGGCTACACCTTC; cdr3_aa: CASSRGTGPDYGYTF
clone_size: -; j_call: TRBJ2-3; v_call: TRBV9; d_call: -; cdr3_nt: TGTGCCAGCAGCGTAGAACTAAGGGATACGCAGTATTTT; cdr3_aa: CASSVELRDTQYF
clone_size: -; j_call: TRBJ2-1; v_call: TRBV7-2; d_call: -; cdr3_nt: TGTGCCAGCAGCCGTCAGGGTGAAGATGAGCAGTTCTTC; cdr3_aa: CASSRQGEDEQFF
clone_size: once; j_call: TRBJ1-1; v_call: TRBV9; d_call: -; cdr3_nt: TGTGCCAGCAGCTCGCAACCCAACAGGGCTGAAGCTTTCTTT; cdr3_aa: CASSSQPNRAEAFF
clone_size: -; j_call: TRBJ2-7; v_call: TRBV7-2; d_call: -; cdr3_nt: TGTGCCAGCAGCGAGACCCCAGGTACCTACGAGCAGTACTTC; cdr3_aa: CASSETPGTYEQYF
clone_size: -; j_call: TRBJ2-1; v_call: TRBV19; d_call: TRBD2; cdr3_nt: TGTGCCACCACAGGACTAGTGAAACACAATGAGCAGTTCTTC; cdr3_aa: CATTGLVKHNEQFF
clone_size: -; j_call: TRBJ1-1; v_call: TRBV3-1/TRBV3-2; d_call: -; cdr3_nt: TGTGCCAGCAGCCCCAATCCGGACAGCCCGCGGGCTTTCTTT; cdr3_aa: CASSPNPDSPRAFF
clone_size: -; j_call: TRBJ2-1; v_call: TRBV11-2; d_call: TRBD2; cdr3_nt: TGTGCCAGCAGCGTACTAGCGGGACTTTACAATGAGCAGTTCTTC; cdr3_aa: CASSVLAGLYNEQFF
clone_size: -; j_call: TRBJ2-1; v_call: TRBV6-5; d_call: TRBD2; cdr3_nt: TGTGCCAGCAGTTACTCGAATAGCGGGAGCGCCTCGATCTTC; cdr3_aa: CASSYSNSGSASIF
clone_size: -; j_call: TRBJ1-5; v_call: TRBV6-1; d_call: -; cdr3_nt: TGTGCCAGCGCGGATGGGAGCAATCAGCCCCAGCATTTT; cdr3_aa: CASADGSNQPQHF
clone_size: -; j_call: TRBJ1-2; v_call: TRBV23-1; d_call: -; cdr3_nt: TGCGCCAGCGGCAAACCTATATTATGGGCGCGTGGCTACACCTTC; cdr3_aa: CASGKPILWARGYTF
clone_size: -; j_call: TRBJ2-1; v_call: TRBV6-2/TRBV6-3; d_call: TRBD2; cdr3_nt: TGTGCCAGCAGTTATCCCGGGACTAGCGGGACTGGCTACAATGAGCAGTTCTTC; cdr3_aa: CASSYPGTSGTGYNEQFF
clone_size: few; j_call: TRBJ2-7; v_call: TRBV7-2; d_call: -; cdr3_nt: TGTGCCAGCAGCTTAGGGCTAGCGACCGTCTACGAGCAGTACTTC; cdr3_aa: CASSLGLATVYEQYF
clone_size: -; j_call: TRBJ2-7; v_call: TRBV7-8; d_call: -; cdr3_nt: TGTGCCAGCAGCGTGCGTATCGCCTACGAGCAGTACTTC; cdr3_aa: CASSVRIAYEQYF
clone_size: -; j_call: TRBJ2-5; v_call: TRBV7-9; d_call: TRBD2; cdr3_nt: TGTGCCAGCAGCCCCGCGGGACTAGCGAGTCAAGAGACCCAGTACTTC; cdr3_aa: CASSPAGLASQETQYF
clone_size: -; j_call: TRBJ1-1; v_call: TRBV19; d_call: TRBD1; cdr3_nt: TGTGCCAGTAGTAACCGACAGGGGGCGAAGACTGAAGCTTTCTTT; cdr3_aa: CASSNRQGAKTEAFF
clone_size: -; j_call: TRBJ2-1; v_call: TRBV9; d_call: -; cdr3_nt: TGTGCCAGCAGCGTCGGAGGGGTCTATGAGCAGTTCTTC; cdr3_aa: CASSVGGVYEQFF
clone_size: -; j_call: TRBJ2-1; v_call: TRBV29-1; d_call: -; cdr3_nt: TGCAGCGTTCTCGGTACTTATTCAACAGGGCTCTCCTACAATGAGCAGTTCTTC; cdr3_aa: CSVLGTYSTGLSYNEQFF
clone_size: -; j_call: TRBJ2-1; v_call: TRBV6-4; d_call: -; cdr3_nt: TGTGCCAGCAGTGACTCCGCGGGCGGCTACAATGAGCAGTTCTTC; cdr3_aa: CASSDSAGGYNEQFF
clone_size: -; j_call: TRBJ1-1; v_call: TRBV5-1; d_call: -; cdr3_nt: TGCGCCAGCAGCTTGGGACAGAAGAACACTGAAGCTTTCTTT; cdr3_aa: CASSLGQKNTEAFF
clone_size: -; j_call: TRBJ2-1; v_call: TRBV20-1; d_call: TRBD2; cdr3_nt: TGCAGTGCTAGTTTACCTAGCGGGGGGTACAATGAGCAGTTCTTC; cdr3_aa: CSASLPSGGYNEQFF
clone_size: -; j_call: TRBJ2-1; v_call: TRBV28; d_call: TRBD1; cdr3_nt: TGTGCCAGCAGTCCGCCCGACAGGGGCTCCAATGAGCAGTTCTTC; cdr3_aa: CASSPPDRGSNEQFF